This T cell receptor beta chain originates from a study of vaccination effects on CD4 cells after COVID-19 (dated by TCRdb to between 2021 and 2022). In terms of the full investigation: In the ViraFEST assay, PBMC were stimulated with viral peptide pools, and TCR sequencing was then used to find antigen-specific CD4+ T cell clonotypes based on their expansion. Each participant received two doses of an mRNA SARS-CoV-2 vaccine, either BNT162b2 or mRNA-1273. In the study, cultures from other donors were sequenced using the Oncomine TCR Beta short-read assay on an Illumina iSeq 100. Each well held under 2.5 million PBMC cultured in IMDM containing roughly 5% human AB serum, roughly 9.6 IU/ml IL-2 and gentamicin, along with around 11 ug/ml peptides. In both COVID-19 convalescent patients and infection-naive vaccine recipients, the study compared SARS-CoV-2 spike-specific CD4+ TCR repertoires from before mRNA vaccination with those from after it. Altogether, around 11 COVID-19 convalescent patients and a few SARS-CoV-2-naive healthy vaccine recipients made up the full study.

A remark on this clone: Its target antigen remains unknown. The sample holds no much larger clone one base away, and base qualities are not on file.

The germline V gene (reference sequence) supplies CDR1 LNHDA and CDR2 SQIVND. The CDR3 numbers 16 residues from cysteine through phenylalanine. Just the 48-base CDR3 DNA is kept, in frame starting at base 1. From V the trimming removes 7 bases and from J it removes 1 base, while the gene matches leave 9 bases of the junction unaccounted for. Overall study outcomes, separate from this receptor: In healthy vaccine recipients, vaccine-induced clones were almost all SARS-CoV-2 mono-reactive, with only 1 of 255 being cross-reactive with common cold coronaviruses. The study was limited by a small number of convalescent patients and lacked early post-infection timepoints. Both infection-induced and vaccine-induced clones contracted markedly at late post-vaccination timepoints, which is consistent with waning T cell responses.

After approximately eleven days of culture, CD4+ T cells were isolated with the EasySep CD4+ T cell isolation kit. None of the healthy vaccine recipients had a prior SARS-CoV-2 infection, which was confirmed by nucleocapsid antibody tests that came back negative both before and after vaccination. On days 3 and 7, half of the culture medium was replaced with fresh IL-2-containing medium. Unless otherwise noted, each peptide stimulation condition was cultured in triplicate wells. Using Ficoll-Paque Plus gradient centrifugation, PBMC were separated from whole blood and then either used fresh or cryopreserved at -140C. The QIAamp micro DNA kit was used to extract genomic DNA from the cultured CD4+ T cells. To prepare the library, the immunoSEQ multiplex PCR assay was applied. DNA from the cultured and isolated CD4+ T cells underwent TCR beta CDR3 sequencing. Regarding the original processing steps: Non-productive TCR sequences were removed, reads were trimmed to the CDR3 region, and CDR3s of at least 7 amino acids were retained. The MANAFEST web app was used to identify antigen-specific clonotypes by comparing expansion in peptide wells with expansion in reference cultures. To be called positive, a clone needed expansion at FDR<0.05 compared with the reference and with all other wells, an odds ratio greater than 5, and a frequency greater than 0.1% in two replicate wells. Clonotypes significantly expanded in SARS-CoV-2 spike wells and in at least one common cold coronavirus spike condition were defined as cross-reactive. Levenshtein distance calculated with the stringdist R package was used to assess CDR3 similarity, and unrooted trees were constructed with ape in R 3.6.1. In TCRdb, the immuneACCESS table is reduced to in-frame sequences with V and J assigned. These tables do not hold every clone; where another copy was compared, an unresolved V gene accounts for under half, and the others remain unexplained. V, J and clone size are taken as reported in that table, and D and trimming were inferred from the DNA itself. For this sample the table gives tens of thousands of clones, of which about 70% were detected only once. The ten largest clones add up to 4.2% of the sample.

This TCR derives from a human donor who received a COVID-19 vaccine. The specimen comprised CD4+ T cells from PBMCs cultured without peptide, sampled before COVID-19 vaccination. The chain couples TRBV19 to TRBJ2-1, and 8 bases in between align with TRBD1. The nucleotide sequence is given as TGTGCCAGTACCTGGACAGGGTCAGGGTCCTACAATGAGCAGTTCTTC. Translated, it reads CASTWTGSGSYNEQFF.